This T cell receptor (beta chain) is drawn from a study of tumor and adjacent non-tumor tissue in lung cancer. The CDR3 has 15 amino acids. The germline V gene has CDR1 MNHNS and CDR2 SASEGT. A modified ARM-PCR protocol with three rounds of nested PCR amplified TCRbeta. One entry per CDR3 protein results from TCRdb running MiXCR on the multiplex PCR reads. This sample has fewer than 85,000 distinct CDR3 sequences, with 80% to 85% found just once. No cell sorting was done before RNA was extracted from the tissue. The clonotype originates from a woman aged 45-65 years with non-small cell lung cancer. Sample: lung tumor tissue. This chain links TRBV6-1 with TRBJ2-1; TRBD2 aligns across 8 bases. Matching the DNA end better, TRBJ2-7 makes the J call doubtful. The CDR3 nucleotides are TGTGCCAGCAGTGATCGTCTAGCGGGTACGGTTATGCAGTACTTC. Its translation is CASSDRLAGTVMQYF.